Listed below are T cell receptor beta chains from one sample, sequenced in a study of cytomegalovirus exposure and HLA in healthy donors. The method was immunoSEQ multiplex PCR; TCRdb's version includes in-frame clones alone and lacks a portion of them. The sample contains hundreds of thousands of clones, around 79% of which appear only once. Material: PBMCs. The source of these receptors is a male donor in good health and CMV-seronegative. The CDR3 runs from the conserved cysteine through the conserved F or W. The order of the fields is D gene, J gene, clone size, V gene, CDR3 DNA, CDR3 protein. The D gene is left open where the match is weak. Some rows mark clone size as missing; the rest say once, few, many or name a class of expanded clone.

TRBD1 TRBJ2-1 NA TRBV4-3 TGCGCCAGCAGCCAAGTTTCAGGGGGCGGTGAGCAGTTCTTC CASSQVSGGGEQFF
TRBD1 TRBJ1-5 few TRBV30 TGTGCCTGGAGTGTCGGGACAGGGGGGGGGAATCAGCCCCAGCATTTT CAWSVGTGGGNQPQHF
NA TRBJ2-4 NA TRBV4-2 TGTGCCAGCAGCCAAGGGAAGACGACGGGGATTCAGTACTTC CASSQGKTTGIQYF
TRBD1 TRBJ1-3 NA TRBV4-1 TGCGCCAGCAGCCCGGGACAGGGCCCTGGAAACACCATATATTTT CASSPGQGPGNTIYF
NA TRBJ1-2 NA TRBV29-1 TGCAGCGTTGAAGATCCGCGGGGCGGCTACACCTTC CSVEDPRGGYTF
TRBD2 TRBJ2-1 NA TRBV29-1 TGCAGCGTGGGACGGGATCACCCGGCTAGCGGGACTTTCAATGAGCAGTTCTTC CSVGRDHPASGTFNEQFF
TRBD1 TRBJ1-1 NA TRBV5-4 TGTGCCATAGGACAGGGGGCGCGCACTGAAGCTTTCTTT CAIGQGARTEAFF
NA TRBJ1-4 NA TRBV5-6 TGTGCCAGCAGCTTTGGGGCCACAGGGATTGGTGAAAAACTGTTTTTT CASSFGATGIGEKLFF
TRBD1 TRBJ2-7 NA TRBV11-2 TGTGCCAGCAGCTCCCGGACAGGGCTTTACGAGCAGTACTTC CASSSRTGLYEQYF
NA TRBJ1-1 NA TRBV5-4 TGTGCCAGCAGCACCTGGACGGGAGATGAAGCTTTCTTT CASSTWTGDEAFF
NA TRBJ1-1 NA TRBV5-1 TGCGCCAGCAGCTCGTTCGGGGGCACTGAAGCTTTCTTT CASSSFGGTEAFF
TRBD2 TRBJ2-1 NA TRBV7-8 TGTGCCAGCAGCCGCGTCGGGAGGGGGGCAAACAATGAGCAGTTCTTC CASSRVGRGANNEQFF
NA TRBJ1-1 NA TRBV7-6 TGTGCCAGCAGCTTAGCTCCAGGCTTGAACACTGAAGCTTTCTTT CASSLAPGLNTEAFF
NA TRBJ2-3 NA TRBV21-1 TGTGCCAGCAGCCTTGGGCCCCTTACTAGCGGGAGGCGCACAGATACGCAGTATTTT CASSLGPLTSGRRTDTQYF
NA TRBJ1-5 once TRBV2 TGTGCCAGCAGTGAAGGGCTACAGGGCAATCAGCCCCAGCATTTT CASSEGLQGNQPQHF
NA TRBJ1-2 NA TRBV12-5 TGTGCTAGTGGTTCAGGGATAGGGGGCTACACCTTC CASGSGIGGYTF
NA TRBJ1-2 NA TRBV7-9 TGTGCCAGCAGCTTAGCGGGCAGGGCTAACTATGGCTACACCTTC CASSLAGRANYGYTF
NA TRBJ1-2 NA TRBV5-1 TGCGCCAGCAGCTTGGGCGGGGGAATTGGCTACACCTTC CASSLGGGIGYTF
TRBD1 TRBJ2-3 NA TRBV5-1 TGCGCCAGCAGCTTGAACCGACAGGGTCCAGATACGCAGTATTTT CASSLNRQGPDTQYF
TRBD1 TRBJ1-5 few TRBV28 TGTGCCAGCATTGGCGGGACAGTATATCAGCCCCAGCATTTT CASIGGTVYQPQHF
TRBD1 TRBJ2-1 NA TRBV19 TGTGCCAGTAGAGACAGGGATCTCTACAATGAGCAGTTCTTC CASRDRDLYNEQFF
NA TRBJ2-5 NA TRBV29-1 TGCAGCGCCAACGACAGGACTGAGACCCAGTACTTC CSANDRTETQYF